A selection of T cell receptor beta chains follows, all from one sample in a study of control samples from healthy donors and cancer patients. Measured with immunoSEQ multiplex PCR; TCRdb has only the in-frame clones, and not every one. The sample holds 95,000 to 150,000 clones; 80% to 90% are singletons and the top ten take over 6.5%. Sequenced input: blood. Receptors originate from a middle-aged man in good health. The CDR3 runs from the conserved cysteine through the conserved F or W. D genes are given only for firm matches. Size tells how often a clone was seen (once, few, many) or the class of an expanded clone, and some rows leave it out.

j_gene: TRBJ2-5; d_gene: TRBD2; v_gene: TRBV5-1; abundance: -; CDR3nt: TGCGCCAGCAGCACCGGTGCTAGCGGGGGGGAGACCCAGTACTTC; CDR3aa: CASSTGASGGETQYF
j_gene: TRBJ2-7; d_gene: -; v_gene: TRBV5-1; abundance: -; CDR3nt: TGCGCCAGCAGCTTGGCCTCGATGGGGGCCCAGTACGAGCAGTACTTC; CDR3aa: CASSLASMGAQYEQYF
j_gene: TRBJ1-2; d_gene: -; v_gene: TRBV13; abundance: -; CDR3nt: TGTGCCAGCAGCTTAACTTTGACGATCACCGGCGCCAGTGGCTACACCTTC; CDR3aa: CASSLTLTITGASGYTF
j_gene: TRBJ2-7; d_gene: -; v_gene: TRBV6-5; abundance: few; CDR3nt: TGTGCCAGCATCGAAAGTCCCCTAGGAGCGTACGAGCAGTACTTC; CDR3aa: CASIESPLGAYEQYF
j_gene: TRBJ2-3; d_gene: TRBD2; v_gene: TRBV6-5; abundance: -; CDR3nt: TGTGCCAGCAGTTACGTTTCTAGCGGGGCAGATACGCAGTATTTT; CDR3aa: CASSYVSSGADTQYF
j_gene: TRBJ1-2; d_gene: -; v_gene: TRBV19; abundance: -; CDR3nt: TGTGCCAGTAGTCCCCGGGATTATGGCTACACCTTC; CDR3aa: CASSPRDYGYTF
j_gene: TRBJ1-4; d_gene: -; v_gene: TRBV6-5; abundance: -; CDR3nt: TGTGCCAGCAGTTACTCGCAGGGGACGACTAATGAAAAACTGTTTTTT; CDR3aa: CASSYSQGTTNEKLFF
j_gene: TRBJ2-1; d_gene: TRBD1; v_gene: TRBV7-3; abundance: -; CDR3nt: TGTGCCAGCAGCTTAACGCGACAGGGGGACAATGAGCAGTTCTTC; CDR3aa: CASSLTRQGDNEQFF
j_gene: TRBJ2-5; d_gene: -; v_gene: TRBV7-6; abundance: -; CDR3nt: TGTGCCAGCAGCTTAATAAGTGGGGGGGCCCAAGAGACCCAGTACTTC; CDR3aa: CASSLISGGAQETQYF
j_gene: TRBJ2-1; d_gene: -; v_gene: TRBV15; abundance: -; CDR3nt: TGTGCCACCAGCAGAGATTTTGGGGGCTCCTACAATGAGCAGTTCTTC; CDR3aa: CATSRDFGGSYNEQFF
j_gene: TRBJ2-3; d_gene: TRBD2; v_gene: TRBV9; abundance: once; CDR3nt: TGTGCCAGCAGCGTAACTAGCGGGGGGGCACTCAGCACAGATACGCAGTATTTT; CDR3aa: CASSVTSGGALSTDTQYF
j_gene: TRBJ2-5; d_gene: TRBD2; v_gene: TRBV7-8; abundance: -; CDR3nt: TGTGCCAGCAGCTTAGAGCGGGAGGTTTTGACCCAGTACTTC; CDR3aa: CASSLEREVLTQYF
j_gene: TRBJ2-1; d_gene: TRBD2; v_gene: TRBV18; abundance: -; CDR3nt: TGTGCCAGCTCACCGTTCCACGGGGGGGCCACCTACAATGAGCAGTTCTTC; CDR3aa: CASSPFHGGATYNEQFF
j_gene: TRBJ2-1; d_gene: -; v_gene: TRBV7-3; abundance: -; CDR3nt: TGTGCCAGCAGCTTAAGGGCGGGGTATTACAATGAGCAGTTCTTC; CDR3aa: CASSLRAGYYNEQFF
j_gene: TRBJ1-5; d_gene: TRBD1; v_gene: TRBV6-1; abundance: -; CDR3nt: TGTGCCAGCACCCTGGGACAGGGTCCCAATCAGCCCCAGCATTTT; CDR3aa: CASTLGQGPNQPQHF
j_gene: TRBJ1-1; d_gene: -; v_gene: TRBV10-1; abundance: -; CDR3nt: TGCGCCAGCAGTGTGGGGGTTCAGAACACTGAAGCTTTCTTT; CDR3aa: CASSVGVQNTEAFF
j_gene: TRBJ2-1; d_gene: TRBD2; v_gene: TRBV24-1; abundance: -; CDR3nt: TGTGCCACCTCGCGGGGGGGCGGAGGCAATGAGCAGTTCTTC; CDR3aa: CATSRGGGGNEQFF
j_gene: TRBJ2-1; d_gene: -; v_gene: TRBV9; abundance: -; CDR3nt: TGTGCCAGCAGCCCCCACGGGGACTGGAACAATGAGCAGTTCTTC; CDR3aa: CASSPHGDWNNEQFF
j_gene: TRBJ2-5; d_gene: TRBD2; v_gene: TRBV7-9; abundance: -; CDR3nt: TGTGCCAGCAGCCAAGGACTAGCGGGGGGGCGGGAAGAGACCCAGTACTTC; CDR3aa: CASSQGLAGGREETQYF
j_gene: TRBJ2-3; d_gene: TRBD1; v_gene: TRBV7-2; abundance: -; CDR3nt: TGTGCCAGCAGCCTCCTAGGGACAGGCAGCACAGATACGCAGTATTTT; CDR3aa: CASSLLGTGSTDTQYF
j_gene: TRBJ2-1; d_gene: TRBD1; v_gene: TRBV24-1; abundance: -; CDR3nt: TGTGCCACCAGTTTAGACAGGGGGCTCGGCAATGAGCAGTTCTTC; CDR3aa: CATSLDRGLGNEQFF
j_gene: TRBJ1-2; d_gene: -; v_gene: TRBV29-1; abundance: few; CDR3nt: TGCAGCGTGATGAAAGGAGTCAACTATGGCTACACCTTC; CDR3aa: CSVMKGVNYGYTF
j_gene: TRBJ1-5; d_gene: -; v_gene: TRBV2; abundance: -; CDR3nt: TGTGCCAGCAGCCAGAGAAGGAATTCTTATCAGCCCCAGCATTTT; CDR3aa: CASSQRRNSYQPQHF
j_gene: TRBJ1-1; d_gene: -; v_gene: TRBV7-2; abundance: -; CDR3nt: TGTGCCAGCAGCTCCAGGGTTGACACTGAAGCTTTCTTT; CDR3aa: CASSSRVDTEAFF
j_gene: TRBJ2-7; d_gene: TRBD1; v_gene: TRBV7-8; abundance: -; CDR3nt: TGTGCCAGCACTTTTGACAGGGCTAGTTCCGAGCAGTACTTC; CDR3aa: CASTFDRASSEQYF
j_gene: TRBJ2-1; d_gene: TRBD1; v_gene: TRBV29-1; abundance: -; CDR3nt: TGCAGCGTACCGGGACAGGGATACAATGAGCAGTTCTTC; CDR3aa: CSVPGQGYNEQFF
j_gene: TRBJ1-6; d_gene: -; v_gene: TRBV4-1; abundance: -; CDR3nt: TGCGCCAGCAGCCCCGGACAGTCGAAAGGGGATTCACCCCTCCACTTT; CDR3aa: CASSPGQSKGDSPLHF
j_gene: TRBJ1-4; d_gene: -; v_gene: TRBV7-9; abundance: -; CDR3nt: TGTGCCAGCAGCCCTGGCGTAATAAATGAAAAACTGTTTTTT; CDR3aa: CASSPGVINEKLFF
j_gene: TRBJ1-2; d_gene: TRBD1; v_gene: TRBV7-9; abundance: -; CDR3nt: TGTGCCAGCAGACCAACAGGGGGAGAAGGCTACACCTTC; CDR3aa: CASRPTGGEGYTF
j_gene: TRBJ2-3; d_gene: -; v_gene: TRBV5-1; abundance: -; CDR3nt: TGCGCCAGCAGTGTTACTAGTCTAGCAGATACGCAGTATTTT; CDR3aa: CASSVTSLADTQYF
j_gene: TRBJ1-1; d_gene: TRBD1; v_gene: TRBV4-2; abundance: -; CDR3nt: TGTGCCAGCAGCCAAGAGGGGACAGGGGGCACTGAAGCTTTCTTT; CDR3aa: CASSQEGTGGTEAFF
j_gene: TRBJ1-2; d_gene: -; v_gene: TRBV25-1; abundance: -; CDR3nt: TGTGCCAGCAGTCCCGGACAGATCTATGGCTACACCTTC; CDR3aa: CASSPGQIYGYTF
j_gene: TRBJ2-7; d_gene: TRBD2; v_gene: TRBV11-3; abundance: -; CDR3nt: TGTGCCAGCAGCTCCGGGACTAGGGGTGAGCAGTACTTC; CDR3aa: CASSSGTRGEQYF
j_gene: TRBJ2-3; d_gene: TRBD2; v_gene: TRBV4-1; abundance: -; CDR3nt: TGCGCCAGCAGCCAAACCCCTAGCGGGGGTATGACAGATACGCAGTATTTT; CDR3aa: CASSQTPSGGMTDTQYF
j_gene: TRBJ1-1; d_gene: TRBD1; v_gene: TRBV18; abundance: -; CDR3nt: TGTGCCAGCTCACCCCGACAGGGTGAAGCTTTCTTT; CDR3aa: CASSPRQGEAFF
j_gene: TRBJ2-2; d_gene: TRBD1; v_gene: TRBV24-1; abundance: -; CDR3nt: TGTGCCACCAGCACCGGGACAGGGGATGTCGGGGAGCTGTTTTTT; CDR3aa: CATSTGTGDVGELFF
j_gene: TRBJ1-2; d_gene: -; v_gene: TRBV7-9; abundance: -; CDR3nt: TGTGCCAGCAGCTTAGGAGTGAATAGAGCTAACTATGGCTACACCTTC; CDR3aa: CASSLGVNRANYGYTF
j_gene: TRBJ1-1; d_gene: TRBD1; v_gene: TRBV29-1; abundance: -; CDR3nt: TGCAGCGGCAATCAGGGGGCATTCACTGAAGCTTTCTTT; CDR3aa: CSGNQGAFTEAFF
j_gene: TRBJ2-7; d_gene: -; v_gene: TRBV20-1; abundance: -; CDR3nt: TGCAGTGCTAGGAGCAACTACGAGCAGTACTTC; CDR3aa: CSARSNYEQYF
j_gene: TRBJ2-2; d_gene: -; v_gene: TRBV10-3; abundance: many; CDR3nt: TGTGCCATCAGTGATTTCGTCGGCAACACCGGGGAGCTGTTTTTT; CDR3aa: CAISDFVGNTGELFF
j_gene: TRBJ1-4; d_gene: -; v_gene: TRBV7-9; abundance: -; CDR3nt: TGTGCCAGCAGCCCGACCAGGGGATCTAATGAAAAACTGTTTTTT; CDR3aa: CASSPTRGSNEKLFF
j_gene: TRBJ1-4; d_gene: -; v_gene: TRBV4-2; abundance: -; CDR3nt: TGTGCCAGCAGCCGACAACTGCAGGGAGGTAATGAAAAACTGTTTTTT; CDR3aa: CASSRQLQGGNEKLFF
j_gene: TRBJ1-2; d_gene: TRBD1; v_gene: TRBV18; abundance: -; CDR3nt: TGTGCCAGCTCACCACCGGAAAACAGGGGCGTCGGTGGCTACACCTTC; CDR3aa: CASSPPENRGVGGYTF
j_gene: TRBJ2-7; d_gene: -; v_gene: TRBV7-8; abundance: -; CDR3nt: TGTGCCAGCAGCCGACAGCGATACGAGCAGTACTTC; CDR3aa: CASSRQRYEQYF
j_gene: TRBJ2-1; d_gene: TRBD2; v_gene: TRBV6-4; abundance: -; CDR3nt: TGTGCCAGCAGTGAAGCGGGGGGGAGTACTGAGCAGTTCTTC; CDR3aa: CASSEAGGSTEQFF
j_gene: TRBJ1-1; d_gene: -; v_gene: TRBV9; abundance: -; CDR3nt: TGTGCCAGCAGCGTAGGGGCAGGGACTGAAGCTTTCTTT; CDR3aa: CASSVGAGTEAFF
j_gene: TRBJ2-2; d_gene: -; v_gene: TRBV10-2; abundance: -; CDR3nt: TGCGCCAGCAGTGGGACCACGAACACCGGGGAGCTGTTTTTT; CDR3aa: CASSGTTNTGELFF